These 25 T cell receptor beta chains came from one sample sequenced in a study of shared clonotypes between healthy human individuals (dated by TCRdb to 2018 to 2021). The library relied on the immunoSEQ multiplex PCR assay. The source is immuneACCESS, and TCRdb retained only in-frame sequences with V and J called. Part of the clones is not carried over; for the studies checked, unresolved V genes explain less than half of this, and the remainder is unexplained. The sample has about 450,000 clones on record, 79% of them singletons. The leading ten clones occupy less than 15% of the sample. Material for sequencing was PBMCs. Receptors originate from a woman aged 40 to 50 in good health. Some clones in this sample may be carry-over from other donors' samples.

This chain uses TRBV27 with TRBJ1-1; D gene unclear. CDR3 length equals 13 residues. Germline CDR1 and CDR2: MNHEY and SMNVEV (reference sequence). Deletions cut 5 bases from V and 4 bases from J, with 11 bases between. CDR3 DNA: TGTGCCAGCAGTCAATCGGCTCTCACTGAAGCTTTCTTT. As protein: CASSQSALTEAFF.

Only a few counts were recorded for this clone. The chain recombines TRBV10-3 with TRBJ1-1; 8 bases are shared with TRBD1. This CDR3 spans 15 amino acids. Germline loops: CDR1 ENHRY, CDR2 SYGVKD. J was trimmed by 3 bases and V by 10 bases; bases with no gene match: 13. The CDR3 region is CATVTQGAGDTEAFF. CDR3 DNA: TGTGCCACCGTAACTCAGGGGGCGGGTGACACTGAAGCTTTCTTT.

This rearrangement joins TRBV2 to TRBJ1-3; D not resolved. The CDR3 is 16 amino acids. Trimming pared 3 bases from V and 0 bases from J, leaving 12 bases between. Germline V gene lookup returns CDR1 SNHLY and CDR2 FYNNEI. CDR3 protein: CASSDHPGYSGNTIYF. The DNA of the CDR3 is TGTGCCAGCAGTGACCACCCAGGCTACTCTGGAAACACCATATATTTT.

The rearrangement joins TRBV6-6 to TRBJ2-5, with a tentative D call TRBD1 (6 bases). The CDR3 spans 15 residues. CDR1 and CDR2 (germline): MNHNY, SVGAGI (reference sequence). The ends were cut back, 5 bases at V and 2 bases at J, with 15 bases in the middle. As DNA, the CDR3 is TGTGCCAGCAGTATGACCGGGACACAGCAAGAGACCCAGTACTTC. Encoded protein: CASSMTGTQQETQYF.

V usage is TRBV28 and J usage is TRBJ2-7; D is perhaps TRBD1 (6 bases). Germline V gene lookup returns CDR1 MDHEN and CDR2 SYDVKM. The CDR3 is 13 residues long. The V end lost 5 bases, the J end lost 5 bases, and 13 bases lay between the germline ends. CDR3 sequence (DNA): TGTGCCAGCAGTCCAATCAGGGGCCACGAGCAGTACTTC. This translates into CASSPIRGHEQYF.

The chain combines TRBV4-2 with TRBJ1-2, with D possibly matching TRBD1 (6 bases). Per germline, CDR1 LGHNA and CDR2 YNFKEQ. There are 16 residues in the CDR3. With 0 bases removed from V and 7 bases from J, the gap between germline ends came to 18 bases. The chain's CDR3 is CASSQELGGGGSGYTF. The CDR3 region has the DNA TGTGCCAGCAGCCAAGAACTCGGAGGGGGTGGTAGTGGCTACACCTTC.

The count of this clone is one. The rearrangement uses TRBV19 and TRBJ2-5; 9 positions agree with TRBD2. This CDR3 is 15 amino acids long. Per germline, CDR1 LNHDA and CDR2 SQIVND (reference sequence). V lost 3 bases, J lost 2 bases, and 4 bases stayed unmatched. CDR3 coding DNA: TGTGCCAGTAGTATGGGAGCGGGAGGACAAGAGACCCAGTACTTC. This encodes CASSMGAGGQETQYF.

The chain recombines TRBV10-3 with TRBJ1-2; D is perhaps TRBD1 (6 bases). The V gene lost 10 bases and the J gene lost 3 bases, with 15 bases spanning the gap. This CDR3 comprises 13 residues. CDR1 is ENHRY, CDR2 SYGVKD, per germline. CDR3 region: CATGGSLDYGYTF. As DNA, the CDR3 is TGTGCCACCGGGGGCAGTTTGGACTATGGCTACACCTTC.

This chain links TRBV10-3 with TRBJ2-3, with 12 bases matching TRBD2. This CDR3 is built from 17 residues. Losses at the gene ends were 5 bases for V and 0 bases for J; bases not matched to a gene: 6. CDR1 is ENHRY and CDR2 is SYGVKD in the germline V gene. Written as DNA, the CDR3 is TGTGCCATCAGTAGGGGGACTAGCGGGTACAGCACAGATACGCAGTATTTT. It encodes CAISRGTSGYSTDTQYF.

CDR3 coding DNA: TGTGCCAGCAGTGAGGGGTTACAGAAAACCATATATTTT. It is translated as CASSEGLQKTIYF. The chain recombines TRBV2 with TRBJ1-3, with unresolved D. This CDR3 spans 13 amino acids. Germline assignment: CDR1 SNHLY and CDR2 FYNNEI. V was trimmed by 3 bases and J by 10 bases, leaving 13 bases between them.

A note on this clone: A read error is the likely source, as a far larger clone sits one nucleotide away. The sample carries other DNA sequences with the same CDR3. CDR3 sequence reads: CAWSVSPINQPQHF. CDR3 nucleotide sequence: TGTGCCTGGAGTGTATCGCCGATTAATCAGCCCCAGCATTTT. The chain recombines TRBV30 with TRBJ1-5, with D uncertain. The germline V gene has CDR1 GTSNPN and CDR2 SVGIG (reference sequence). The CDR3 contains 14 residues. V was clipped by 0 bases and J by 4 bases, with 10 bases between them.

Only a few counts were recorded for this clone. V gene TRBV18 combines with J gene TRBJ2-2; D is uncertain. The CDR3 consists of 16 residues. The V gene's germline CDR1 is KGHSH and CDR2 LQKENI. The V end was cut by 3 bases, the J end by 2 bases, with 13 bases between. Here the CDR3 reads CASSPDGSVNTGELFF. The DNA of the CDR3 is TGTGCCAGCTCACCGGACGGATCCGTAAACACCGGGGAGCTGTTTTTT.

V is TRBV2 and J is TRBJ1-3; D is ambiguous. Germline-derived CDR1 and CDR2 are SNHLY and FYNNEI. The CDR3 is made up of 16 amino acids. The ends were cut back, 8 bases at V and 0 bases at J, with 17 bases in the middle. CDR3 in amino acids: CASSRSGGVSGNTIYF. CDR3 DNA: TGTGCCAGCTCCCGAAGCGGCGGGGTCTCTGGAAACACCATATATTTT.

The chain is built from TRBV28 and TRBJ1-1; D uncertain. With 3 bases removed from V and 6 bases from J, the gap between germline ends came to 8 bases. The CDR3 has 12 residues. The germline V gene encodes CDR1 MDHEN and CDR2 SYDVKM. The CDR3 DNA reads as TGTGCCAGCAGTTTTTCTTATTCTGAAGCTTTCTTT. Encoded protein: CASSFSYSEAFF.

This chain joins TRBV19 and TRBJ1-3, with TRBD1 as a possible D gene (5 bases). Between the trimmed V and J ends, which lost 4 bases and 0 bases, there was a span of 16 bases. Germline V gives CDR1 LNHDA, CDR2 SQIVND (reference sequence). This CDR3 contains 17 residues. DNA of the CDR3: TGTGCCAGTAGTAATCGGGGGAGCGGACCCTCTGGAAACACCATATATTTT. This sequence encodes CASSNRGSGPSGNTIYF.

The chain links TRBV10-3 to TRBJ2-1; D possibly uses TRBD1 or TRBD2 (6 bases each). Trimming took 3 bases from V and 9 from J, leaving 21 bases between them. Germline V gene sequence: CDR1 ENHRY, CDR2 SYGVKD. This CDR3 comprises 16 residues. The CDR3 spells CAISDSDWGEGGEQFF. The CDR3 DNA reads TGTGCCATCAGTGATTCGGACTGGGGAGAGGGGGGTGAGCAGTTCTTC.

The gene calls are TRBV28 and TRBJ1-5, with D tentatively TRBD1 (5 bases). Trimming took off 3 bases at V and 12 bases at J, with 9 bases between the two ends. There are 11 residues in the CDR3. From germline, CDR1 is MDHEN and CDR2 SYDVKM. The CDR3 coding sequence is TGTGCCAGCAGTTTCAGGGATCACCAGCATTTT. As protein: CASSFRDHQHF.

The gene calls are TRBV30 and TRBJ2-5; TRBD2 matches 8 bases. The end of the DNA is better explained by TRBJ2-7, so the J call may be wrong. Germline CDR1 and CDR2: GTSNPN and SVGIG (reference sequence). This CDR3 spans 15 amino acids. Written as DNA, the CDR3 is TGTGCCTGGAGCCTCGGACTAGCCGGGACCTACGAGCAGTACTTC. Translated: CAWSLGLAGTYEQYF.

This clone was seen once. This chain connects TRBV4-1 to TRBJ2-7; D gene ambiguous. The CDR3 has 14 residues. CDR1 and CDR2 (germline): MGHRA, YSYEKL. The V gene lost 0 bases and the J gene lost 3 bases, with 9 bases spanning the gap. Here the CDR3 reads CASSQDAGLYEQYF. CDR3 DNA: TGCGCCAGCAGCCAAGACGCCGGCCTCTACGAGCAGTACTTC.

The rearrangement joins TRBV28 to TRBJ1-1; D remains ambiguous. CDR1 is MDHEN, CDR2 SYDVKM, per germline. V was shortened by 5 bases and J by 3 bases, with 7 bases between the two germline ends. The CDR3 spans 12 residues. Here the CDR3 DNA reads TGTGCCAGCAGTAGCCGGTACACTGAAGCTTTCTTT. Translation gives CASSSRYTEAFF.

The chain couples TRBV25-1 to TRBJ1-2; D is unresolved. The germline V and J ends were trimmed by 4 bases and 1 base, with 7 bases remaining between them. Germline-derived CDR1 and CDR2 are MGHDK and SYGVNS. The CDR3 extends over 13 amino acids. The CDR3 spells CASSVAGNYGYTF. The CDR3 DNA reads TGTGCCAGCAGTGTCGCTGGTAACTATGGCTACACCTTC.

CDR3 in amino acids: CASSFAQGESTEAFF. In nucleotides, the CDR3 is TGTGCCAGCAGCTTTGCGCAGGGGGAGAGCACTGAAGCTTTCTTT. The chain recombines TRBV7-9 with TRBJ1-1; 7 bases map to TRBD1. This CDR3 is built from 15 residues. With V trimmed by 3 bases and J by 4 bases, 8 bases remained unmatched. Germline V gene data show CDR1 as SEHNR and CDR2 as FQNEAQ (reference sequence). The full variable domain, in which reference TRBV7-9 and TRBJ1-1 provide the parts outside the CDR3, is DTGVSQNPRHKITKRGQNVTFRCDPISEHNRLYWYRQTLGQGPEFLTYFQNEAQLEKSRLLSDRFSAERPKGSFSTLEIQRTEQGDSAMYLCASSFAQGESTEAFFGQGTRLTVV.

V and J are TRBV6-6 and TRBJ1-4; unclear D gene. Trimming took off 3 bases at V and 8 bases at J, with 4 bases between the two ends. The CDR3 loop spans 11 amino acids. CDR1 MNHNY and CDR2 SVGAGI come from the germline V gene (reference sequence). The chain's CDR3 is CASSYLEKLFF. The CDR3 DNA reads as TGTGCCAGCAGTTATCTGGAAAAACTGTTTTTT.

J is TRBJ1-5 and V is TRBV6-6; 7 nucleotides match TRBD1. The CDR3 totals 14 residues. The ends lost 4 bases at V and 4 bases at J; junction bases unmatched: 4. CDR1 is MNHNY and CDR2 is SVGAGI in the germline V gene (reference sequence). The CDR3 region has the DNA TGTGCCAGCAGTTCTTTGGGACAGAATCAGCCCCAGCATTTT. Its protein is CASSSLGQNQPQHF.

The chain recombines TRBV5-1 with TRBJ2-1; TRBD2 matches 12 bases. V dropped 5 bases and J dropped 6; count of bases not matched to a gene: 6. The germline V gene encodes CDR1 SGHRS and CDR2 YFSETQ. CDR3 length: 15 residues. The CDR3 region is CASRFLAGGPNEQFF. CDR3 nucleotides: TGCGCCAGCAGATTCCTAGCGGGAGGGCCCAATGAGCAGTTCTTC.